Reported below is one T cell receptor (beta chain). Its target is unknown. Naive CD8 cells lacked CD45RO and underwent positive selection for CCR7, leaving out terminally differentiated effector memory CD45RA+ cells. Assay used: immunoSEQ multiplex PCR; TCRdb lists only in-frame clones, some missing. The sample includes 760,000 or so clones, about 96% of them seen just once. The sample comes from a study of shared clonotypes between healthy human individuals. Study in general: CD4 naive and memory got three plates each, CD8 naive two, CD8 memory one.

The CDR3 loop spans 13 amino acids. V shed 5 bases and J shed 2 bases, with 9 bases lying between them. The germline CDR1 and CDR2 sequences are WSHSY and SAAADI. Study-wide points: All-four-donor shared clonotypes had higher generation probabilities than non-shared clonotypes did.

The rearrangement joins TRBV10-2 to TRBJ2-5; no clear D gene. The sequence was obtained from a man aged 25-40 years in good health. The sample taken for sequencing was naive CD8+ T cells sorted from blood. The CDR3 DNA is TGCGCCAGCAGTTTAGGGTCGCAAGAGACCCAGTACTTC. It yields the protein CASSLGSQETQYF.